The 21 T cell receptor beta chains in this list originate from one sample, sequenced in a study of OX40 agonist ivuxolimab in advanced cancers. This table comes from immunoSEQ multiplex PCR, and its TCRdb copy is limited to in-frame clones, with some not included. The table includes tens of thousands of clones, 80% to 90% detected once. The specimen was CD4+ or CD8+ T cells sorted from blood, collected in a trial of the OX40 agonist ivuxolimab. Source of these receptors: an adult with an advanced solid tumor such as melanoma, head and neck, liver or kidney cancer.

The chain joins TRBV27 to TRBJ2-1; D unresolved. This CDR3 has 14 residues. CDR1 MNHEY and CDR2 SMNVEV come from the germline V gene (reference sequence). The ends were cut back, 6 bases at V and 4 bases at J, with 13 bases in the middle. CDR3 DNA: TGTGCCAGCAGGCCGGTGGACCGATACAATGAGCAGTTCTTC. This gives the protein CASRPVDRYNEQFF.

V is TRBV2 and J is TRBJ2-3; possibly TRBD1 or TRBD2 for D (5 bases each). The germline V gene has CDR1 SNHLY and CDR2 FYNNEI. V was clipped by 10 bases and J by 0 bases, with 14 bases between them. The CDR3 length is 14 residues. The DNA of the CDR3 is TGTGCCACCTTGGGACGGAGAAGCACAGATACGCAGTATTTT. Protein product: CATLGRRSTDTQYF.

The chain has TRBV10-3 and TRBJ1-1; D remains ambiguous. Germline V gene lookup returns CDR1 ENHRY and CDR2 SYGVKD. V lost 11 bases to trimming and J lost 4 bases, with 14 bases between them. The CDR3 is 12 residues long. CDR3 loop: CAVRGLGTEAFF. DNA of the CDR3: TGTGCCGTCCGGGGATTGGGCACTGAAGCTTTCTTT.

The J gene is TRBJ2-7, the V gene TRBV9, with 7 bases identical to TRBD1. Germline CDR1 SGDLS, CDR2 YYNGEE. The CDR3 spans 17 residues. V gave up 0 bases and J gave up 5 bases; unmatched junction bases: 14. The CDR3 region has the DNA TGTGCCAGCAGCGTAGGTTCTTCGACAGGGCTTTACCACGAGCAGTACTTC. Encoded protein: CASSVGSSTGLYHEQYF.

The V gene is TRBV28, the J gene TRBJ1-1; D remains unclear. The CDR3 has 14 residues. Per the germline V gene, CDR1 is MDHEN and CDR2 is SYDVKM. V dropped 10 bases and J dropped 0 bases, with 15 bases sitting between them. Written as DNA, the CDR3 is TGTGCCATTAAGGGAACTTTCATGAACACTGAAGCTTTCTTT. Translated, it gives CAIKGTFMNTEAFF.

This clone appeared a single time. The chain's CDR3 is CASSPIAPGDEQFF. CDR3 nucleotide sequence: TGTGCCAGCTCACCGATAGCGCCAGGGGATGAGCAGTTCTTC. The rearrangement joins TRBV18 to TRBJ2-1, with a weak D call TRBD1 (6 bases). The length of the CDR3 is 14 residues. Germline CDR1 and CDR2: KGHSH and LQKENI. V was pared by 3 bases and J by 8 bases, with 14 bases between.

V usage is TRBV7-3 and J usage is TRBJ2-3; D possibly corresponds to TRBD2 (5 bases). CDR1 and CDR2 from the germline V gene are SGHTA and FQGTGA. V lost 3 bases and J 4 bases, leaving 14 bases between the germline ends. This CDR3 has 15 residues. As DNA, the CDR3 is TGTGCCAGCAGCTTCATGGGGTTGGAGGCAGATACGCAGTATTTT. It codes for CASSFMGLEADTQYF.

J is TRBJ2-1 and V is TRBV6-1; D is perhaps TRBD1 (6 bases). The CDR3 runs 13 residues. V gave up 6 bases and J gave up 8 bases, with 14 bases separating them. The germline CDR1 and CDR2 sequences are MNHNS and SASEGT. CDR3 in DNA: TGTGCCAGCAGCTTACAGGGTATCGATGAGCAGTTCTTC. Its translation is CASSLQGIDEQFF.

The V call is TRBV7-3, the J call TRBJ2-2; D is possibly TRBD2 (6 bases). The V end lost 1 base, the J end lost 6 bases, and 9 bases lay between the germline ends. Looked up from germline, CDR1 is SGHTA and CDR2 is FQGTGA. The CDR3 runs 14 residues. For the CDR3, the DNA is TGTGCCAGCAGCTTAAACGCGGGGCCCGGGGAGCTGTTTTTT. Its protein is CASSLNAGPGELFF. The full variable domain, in which reference TRBV7-3 and TRBJ2-2 provide the parts outside the CDR3, is GAGVSQTPSNKVTEKGKYVELRCDPISGHTALYWYRQSLGQGPEFLIYFQGTGAADDSGLPNDRFFAVRPEGSVSTLKIQRTERGDSAVYLCASSLNAGPGELFFGEGSRLTVL.

The chain joins TRBV27 to TRBJ2-7, with D perhaps assigned TRBD1 or TRBD2 (5 bases each). Looked up from germline, CDR1 is MNHEY and CDR2 is SMNVEV (reference sequence). The CDR3 is 17 amino acids. The V and J ends lost 0 bases and 5 bases respectively, with 20 bases between them. The CDR3 is CASSLSYSSWGRHEQYF. DNA for the CDR3: TGTGCCAGCAGTTTATCGTACTCGAGTTGGGGGAGACACGAGCAGTACTTC.

This clone was picked up a small number of times. This chain uses TRBV5-1 with TRBJ1-5; D remains ambiguous. The germline gives CDR1 SGHRS, CDR2 YFSETQ. Between the trimmed V and J ends, which lost 0 bases and 4 bases, there was a span of 5 bases. The CDR3 loop spans 13 amino acids. CDR3 in amino acids: CASSLDVNQPQHF. The CDR3 DNA reads as TGCGCCAGCAGCTTGGATGTGAATCAGCCCCAGCATTTT.

The chain has TRBV5-1 and TRBJ2-5; weak D call: TRBD1 (6 bases). Germline values: CDR1 SGHRS, CDR2 YFSETQ. Trimming cost V 4 bases and J 3 bases, with 10 bases left between them. CDR3 size: 13 residues. DNA of the CDR3: TGCGCCAGCAGCCCAGGACAGAAAGAGACCCAGTACTTC. This gives the protein CASSPGQKETQYF.

The chain couples TRBV2 to TRBJ2-1, with 8 bases aligning to TRBD2. CDR3 size: 14 residues. Germline V CDR1 and CDR2: SNHLY, FYNNEI. Germline trimming cut 7 bases from V and 6 bases from J; bases unmatched to any gene: 8. The CDR3 reads CASKPAGAPNEQFF. CDR3 bases: TGTGCCAGCAAACCAGCGGGAGCCCCCAATGAGCAGTTCTTC.

The V gene is TRBV6-6, the J gene TRBJ2-7; D remains unclear. This CDR3 has 14 amino acids. Trimming removed 7 bases at V and 1 base at J, with 14 bases between. Looked up from germline, CDR1 is MNHNY and CDR2 is SVGAGI (reference sequence). In DNA, the CDR3 is TGTGCCAGCACCCAGGCCTGGCTATCCTACGAGCAGTACTTC. It is translated as CASTQAWLSYEQYF.

The rearrangement joins TRBV5-1 to TRBJ1-4; 7 bases align to TRBD1. The CDR3 runs to 14 residues. Germline values: CDR1 SGHRS, CDR2 YFSETQ. V dropped 4 bases and J dropped 8; count of bases not matched to a gene: 8. The CDR3 coding sequence is TGCGCCAGCAGCAAAGGGACAGAGGGGGAAAAACTGTTTTTT. As protein: CASSKGTEGEKLFF.

The chain has TRBV5-1 and TRBJ2-3; 10 nucleotides align to TRBD2. The germline gives CDR1 SGHRS, CDR2 YFSETQ. The CDR3 loop spans 14 amino acids. With 4 bases clipped from V and 8 bases from J, the junction kept 7 bases outside the gene matches. CDR3 sequence: CASSLGLAGVTQYF. CDR3 DNA sequence: TGCGCCAGCAGCCTAGGGCTAGCGGGGGTTACGCAGTATTTT. Together with reference TRBV5-1 and TRBJ2-3, the CDR3 gives the full variable domain: KAGVTQTPRYLIKTRGQQVTLSCSPISGHRSVSWYQQTPGQGLQFLFEYFSETQRNKGNFPGRFSGRQFSNSRSEMNVSTLELGDSALYLCASSLGLAGVTQYFGPGTRLTVL.

The CDR3 DNA reads as TGCGCCAGCAGCCAAAAGACAGGGAACAATCAGCCCCAGCATTTT. Residues: CASSQKTGNNQPQHF. V usage is TRBV4-1 and J usage is TRBJ1-5, with 7 bases identical to TRBD1. The trim removed 2 bases at V and 3 bases at J, leaving 4 bases unmatched. Germline CDR1 and CDR2: MGHRA and YSYEKL. The CDR3 spans 15 residues.

V gene TRBV10-2 combines with J gene TRBJ2-1; TRBD2 aligns across 13 bases. Germline lookup yields CDR1 WSHSY and CDR2 SAAADI. V trimming: 6 bases; J trimming: 3 bases; junction bases outside the gene matches: 5. The length of the CDR3 is 16 residues. The CDR3: CASSPGTSGIYNEQFF. CDR3 DNA: TGCGCCAGCAGCCCGGGGACTAGCGGGATCTACAATGAGCAGTTCTTC.

This chain links TRBV7-2 with TRBJ2-7, with 11 bases that match TRBD2. CDR1 SGHTA and CDR2 FQGNSA come from the germline V gene. The CDR3 loop spans 16 amino acids. After removal of 6 bases from V and 5 bases from J, the junction contained 12 bases not matched to a gene. For the CDR3, the DNA is TGTGCCAGCAGGGAAGGAGCACTAGCGGGAGTACACGAGCAGTACTTC. This sequence encodes CASREGALAGVHEQYF.

The V gene is TRBV9, the J gene TRBJ2-3; TRBD2 aligns across 9 bases. Germline V gives CDR1 SGDLS, CDR2 YYNGEE. The CDR3 runs 18 residues. Trimming took 4 bases from V and 0 from J; bases not matched to a gene: 12. The CDR3 DNA reads as TGTGCCAGCAGCTACGTTAGCGGGGGCGATGCTAGCACAGATACGCAGTATTTT. It is translated as CASSYVSGGDASTDTQYF.

The V gene is TRBV18, the J gene TRBJ2-7; no definite D call. The CDR3 extends over 13 amino acids. CDR1 is KGHSH and CDR2 is LQKENI in the germline V gene. V lost 3 bases to trimming and J lost 0 bases, with 6 bases between them. The CDR3 DNA follows: TGTGCCAGCTCACCCAGAAGCTCCTACGAGCAGTACTTC. Translated, it gives CASSPRSSYEQYF.